The 7 T cell receptor beta chains in this list originate from one sample, sequenced in a study of blood T cell repertoires in COVID-19. The protocol was immunoSEQ multiplex PCR, while the TCRdb copy is restricted to in-frame clones and leaves out a portion. The data show about 320,000 clones, 89% seen once. Sequencing used PBMCs or T cells enriched from blood (not recorded which). The receptor set was obtained from a man aged 55 to 70 who had recovered from COVID-19.

Here the CDR3 reads CASSLRSGQGSSYEQYF. The CDR3 DNA is TGTGCCAGCAGCTTAAGATCCGGACAGGGGAGCTCCTACGAGCAGTACTTC. This sequence joins TRBV7-3 and TRBJ2-7, with 9 bases matching TRBD1. The V segment lost 1 base and the J segment 0 bases; nucleotides outside the gene matches: 7. The CDR3 length is 17 residues. The germline V gene encodes CDR1 SGHTA and CDR2 FQGTGA. The full variable domain, in which reference TRBV7-3 and TRBJ2-7 provide the parts outside the CDR3, is GAGVSQTPSNKVTEKGKYVELRCDPISGHTALYWYRQSLGQGPEFLIYFQGTGAADDSGLPNDRFFAVRPEGSVSTLKIQRTERGDSAVYLCASSLRSGQGSSYEQYFGPGTRLTVT.

J is TRBJ2-1 and V is TRBV2, with D possibly TRBD2 on 6 matching bases. The CDR3 has 14 residues. Germline loops: CDR1 SNHLY, CDR2 FYNNEI. V was pared by 6 bases and J by 3 bases, with 12 bases between. CDR3 DNA: TGTGCCAGCAGCCGGGACTTAAACTACAATGAGCAGTTCTTC. Protein sequence: CASSRDLNYNEQFF.

The CDR3 coding sequence is TGTGCCAGCAGCCAGTCCTTAGCGCACTCCTACAATGAGCAGTTCTTC. Encoded protein: CASSQSLAHSYNEQFF. This chain links TRBV3-1 (or the pseudogene TRBV3-2) with TRBJ2-1, with D tentatively TRBD2 (5 bases). Deletions cut 3 bases from V and 0 bases from J, with 12 bases between. In germline, CDR1 is LGHDT, CDR2 YNNKEL (reference sequence). This CDR3 has 16 amino acids.

This clone was detected only a few times. This chain uses TRBV28 with TRBJ1-6; 7 bases agree with TRBD1. Germline values: CDR1 MDHEN, CDR2 SYDVKM. The length of the CDR3 is 16 residues. The trim removed 7 bases at V and 9 bases at J, leaving 15 bases unmatched. CDR3 sequence: CASIRQGVILGSPLHF. As DNA, the CDR3 is TGTGCCAGCATCCGGCAGGGGGTAATCTTGGGTTCACCCCTCCACTTT.

The chain combines TRBV5-1 with TRBJ2-1; TRBD2 agrees at 15 bases. Germline loops: CDR1 SGHRS, CDR2 YFSETQ. CDR3 length equals 18 residues. V gave up 4 bases and J gave up 0 bases; unmatched junction bases: 5. CDR3 in amino acids: CASSTRTSGRDSYNEQFF. CDR3 DNA: TGCGCCAGCAGCACAAGGACTAGCGGGAGGGACTCCTACAATGAGCAGTTCTTC.

V is TRBV5-1 and J is TRBJ2-3; the match to TRBD2 covers 9 bases. Germline CDR1 SGHRS, CDR2 YFSETQ. The ends lost 7 bases at V and 1 base at J; junction bases unmatched: 4. The CDR3 sequence is 14 residues long. Here the CDR3 reads CASLASGGTDTQYF. The CDR3 nucleotides read TGCGCCAGCCTGGCTAGCGGGGGCACAGATACGCAGTATTTT. Full variable domain (outside the CDR3, taken from reference TRBV5-1 and TRBJ2-3): KAGVTQTPRYLIKTRGQQVTLSCSPISGHRSVSWYQQTPGQGLQFLFEYFSETQRNKGNFPGRFSGRQFSNSRSEMNVSTLELGDSALYLCASLASGGTDTQYFGPGTRLTVL.

This chain uses TRBV27 with TRBJ1-5, with 9 positions matching TRBD1. Germline V gene lookup returns CDR1 MNHEY and CDR2 SMNVEV (reference sequence). The length of the CDR3 is 14 residues. Germline trimming cut 11 bases from V and 5 bases from J; bases unmatched to any gene: 10. The CDR3 coding sequence is TGTGCCGGACCCACAGGGGGCAAGGATCAGCCCCAGCATTTT. It yields the protein CAGPTGGKDQPQHF.